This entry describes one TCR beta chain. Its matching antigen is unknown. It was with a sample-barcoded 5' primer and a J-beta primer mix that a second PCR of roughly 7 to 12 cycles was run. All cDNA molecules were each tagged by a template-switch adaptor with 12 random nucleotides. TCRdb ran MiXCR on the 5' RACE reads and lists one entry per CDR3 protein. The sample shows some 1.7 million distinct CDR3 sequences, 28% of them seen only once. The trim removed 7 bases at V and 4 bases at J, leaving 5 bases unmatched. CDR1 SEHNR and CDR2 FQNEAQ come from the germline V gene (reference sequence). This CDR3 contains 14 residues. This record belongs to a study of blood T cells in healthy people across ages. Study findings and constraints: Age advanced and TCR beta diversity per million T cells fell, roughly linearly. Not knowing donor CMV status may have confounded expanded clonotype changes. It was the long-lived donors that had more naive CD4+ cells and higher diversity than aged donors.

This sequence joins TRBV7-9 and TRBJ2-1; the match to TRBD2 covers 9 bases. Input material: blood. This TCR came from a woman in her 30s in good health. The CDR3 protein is CASTPGLAYNEQFF. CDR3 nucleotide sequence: TGTGCCAGCACCCCGGGACTAGCTTACAATGAGCAGTTCTTC.